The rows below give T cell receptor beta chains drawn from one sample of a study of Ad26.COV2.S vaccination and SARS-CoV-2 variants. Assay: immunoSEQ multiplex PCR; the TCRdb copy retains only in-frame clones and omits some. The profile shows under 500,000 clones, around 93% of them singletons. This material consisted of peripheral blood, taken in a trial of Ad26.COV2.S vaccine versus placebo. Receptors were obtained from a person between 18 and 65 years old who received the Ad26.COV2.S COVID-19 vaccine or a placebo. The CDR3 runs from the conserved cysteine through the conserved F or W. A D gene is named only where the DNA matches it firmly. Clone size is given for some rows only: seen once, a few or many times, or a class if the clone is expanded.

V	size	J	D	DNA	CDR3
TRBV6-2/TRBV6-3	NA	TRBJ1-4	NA	TGTGCCAGCAGTTACCGGGCCCATGGTGAAAAACTGTTTTTT	CASSYRAHGEKLFF
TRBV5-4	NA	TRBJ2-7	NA	TGTGCCAGCAGCTTTCCCGACCCAGGGGACGAGCAGTACTTC	CASSFPDPGDEQYF
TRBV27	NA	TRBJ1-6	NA	TGTGCCAGCAGACTTATTTTCCAGGGTAATAATTCACCCCTCCACTTT	CASRLIFQGNNSPLHF
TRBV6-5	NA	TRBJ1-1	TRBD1	TGTGCCAGCAGTGACTCAGGGGGAGCGGACACTGAAGCTTTCTTT	CASSDSGGADTEAFF
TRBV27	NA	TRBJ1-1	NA	TGTGCCAGCAGTACCTCATGGATGAACACTGAAGCTTTCTTT	CASSTSWMNTEAFF
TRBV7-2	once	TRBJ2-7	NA	TGTGCCAGCAGCTCGGACGGAGCCTACGAGCAGTACTTC	CASSSDGAYEQYF
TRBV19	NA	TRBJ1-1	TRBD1	TGTGCCAGTAGTATGGAATCCGGGACAGGGGCGTTTTTCACTGAAGCTTTCTTT	CASSMESGTGAFFTEAFF
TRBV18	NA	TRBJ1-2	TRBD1	TGTGCCAGCTCAAACCTGGGACAGGGGGATGGCTACACCTTC	CASSNLGQGDGYTF
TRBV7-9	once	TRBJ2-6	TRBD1	TGTGCCAGCAGCTCAACAGGGGCGGGGGCCAACGTCCTGACTTTC	CASSSTGAGANVLTF
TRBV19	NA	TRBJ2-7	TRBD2	TGTGCCAGTAGCCCGGGACTAGCGGGGTACGAGCAGTACTTC	CASSPGLAGYEQYF
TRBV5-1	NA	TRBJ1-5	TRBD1	TGCGCCAGCAGCCCGACAGGGGCACCCAATCAGCCCCAGCATTTT	CASSPTGAPNQPQHF
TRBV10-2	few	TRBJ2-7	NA	TGCGCCAGCAGAAATACAGGGAACGAGCAGTACTTC	CASRNTGNEQYF
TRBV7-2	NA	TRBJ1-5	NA	TGTGCCAGCAGCGCCGGAGGTTCTCAGCCCCAGCATTTT	CASSAGGSQPQHF
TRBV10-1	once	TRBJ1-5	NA	TGCGCCAGCAGTGAGAAAGGACGCCAAAATCAGCCCCAGCATTTT	CASSEKGRQNQPQHF
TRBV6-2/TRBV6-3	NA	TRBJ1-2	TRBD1	TGTGCCAGCAGTTCCGGGACAGAGTTAGCTAACTATGGCTACACCTTC	CASSSGTELANYGYTF
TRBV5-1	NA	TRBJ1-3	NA	TGCGCCAGCAGTCCACCGGGTGCCGGAAACACCATATATTTT	CASSPPGAGNTIYF
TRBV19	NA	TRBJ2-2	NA	TGTGCCACAAACCAGGGGACCGGGGAGCTGTTTTTT	CATNQGTGELFF
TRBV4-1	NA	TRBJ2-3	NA	TGCGCCAGCAGCCCCCTAGACCCAGATACGCAGTATTTT	CASSPLDPDTQYF
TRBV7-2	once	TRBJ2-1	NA	TGTGCCAGCAGCCCCGATGGCGGGGGCCCCCGTGGTGAGCAGTTCTTC	CASSPDGGGPRGEQFF
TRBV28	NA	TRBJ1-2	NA	TGTGCCAGCAGGCAGGGGACCCACTATGGCTACACCTTC	CASRQGTHYGYTF
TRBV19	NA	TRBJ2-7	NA	TGTGCCAGTAGTATAGTGGGGGCCTCCTACGAGCAGTACTTC	CASSIVGASYEQYF
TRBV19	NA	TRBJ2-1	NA	TGTGCCAGTAGTATAGGAGGGGGACGCTCCTACAATGAGCAGTTCTTC	CASSIGGGRSYNEQFF
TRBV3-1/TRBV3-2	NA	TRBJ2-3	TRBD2	TGTGCCAGCAGCCCGGGACTAGCGGGGGGCGATACGCAGTATTTT	CASSPGLAGGDTQYF
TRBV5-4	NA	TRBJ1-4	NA	TGTGCCAGCAGCTTGGGGGGGTTTAATGAAAAACTGTTTTTT	CASSLGGFNEKLFF
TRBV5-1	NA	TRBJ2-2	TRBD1	TGCGCCAGCGACAGGGGAGAGAACACCGGGGAGCTGTTTTTT	CASDRGENTGELFF
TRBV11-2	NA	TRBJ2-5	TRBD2	TGTGCCAGCAGCTTAGGCCGACTAGCGGGTGGGGAGACCCAGTACTTC	CASSLGRLAGGETQYF
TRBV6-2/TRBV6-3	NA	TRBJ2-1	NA	TGTGCCAGCAGTTACTCTGGGGGTGACTCCTACAATGAGCAGTTCTTC	CASSYSGGDSYNEQFF
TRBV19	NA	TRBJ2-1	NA	TGTGCCAGTAGCGACCAAGGCGGGTCCACCAATGAGCAGTTCTTC	CASSDQGGSTNEQFF
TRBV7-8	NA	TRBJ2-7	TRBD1	TGTGCCAGCAGCTTACGGGACAGGAGTACCTACGAGCAGTACTTC	CASSLRDRSTYEQYF
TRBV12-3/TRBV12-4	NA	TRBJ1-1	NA	TGTGCCAGCAGTTTAATGCAGGATACTGAAGCTTTCTTT	CASSLMQDTEAFF